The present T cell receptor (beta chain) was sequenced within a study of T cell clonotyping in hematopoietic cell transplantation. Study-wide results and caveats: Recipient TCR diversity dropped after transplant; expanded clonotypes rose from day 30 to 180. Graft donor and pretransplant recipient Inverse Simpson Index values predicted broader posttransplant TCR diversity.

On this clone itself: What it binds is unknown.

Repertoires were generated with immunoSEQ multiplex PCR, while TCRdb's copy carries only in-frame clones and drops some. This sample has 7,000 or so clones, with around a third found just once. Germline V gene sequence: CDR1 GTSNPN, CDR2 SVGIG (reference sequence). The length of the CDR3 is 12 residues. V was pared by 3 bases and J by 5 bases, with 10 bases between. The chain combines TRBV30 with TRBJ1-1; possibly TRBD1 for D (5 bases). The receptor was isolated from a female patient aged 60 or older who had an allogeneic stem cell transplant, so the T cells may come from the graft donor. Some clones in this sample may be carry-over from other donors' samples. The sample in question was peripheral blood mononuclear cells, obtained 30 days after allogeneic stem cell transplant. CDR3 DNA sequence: TGTGCCTGGAGGAACAGGTGGACTGAAGCTTTCTTT. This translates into CAWRNRWTEAFF.